This TCR beta chain was identified during a study of blood T cell repertoires in COVID-19. The table lists this clone with a few counts. Trimming stripped 5 bases from V and 5 bases from J, with 13 bases between. The CDR3 extends over 13 amino acids. The germline V gene encodes CDR1 SNHLY and CDR2 FYNNEI. Participant ages covered roughly 18 to 89 years across around 22 US areas. Assay: immunoSEQ multiplex PCR; the TCRdb copy retains only in-frame clones and omits some. Among 240,000 or so clones listed, around 89% were seen once. This sequence originates from a man in his forties who had recovered from COVID-19. The gene calls are TRBV2 and TRBJ2-7; weak D call: TRBD1 (5 bases). The sequenced sample consisted of PBMCs or T cells enriched from blood (not recorded which). The CDR3 DNA sequence: TGTGCCAGCAGTTCAGGGTACGTTAACGAGCAGTACTTC. Amino acids: CASSSGYVNEQYF. The full variable domain, its missing parts supplied by reference TRBV2 and TRBJ2-7, is EPEVTQTPSHQVTQMGQEVILRCVPISNHLYFYWYRQILGQKVEFLVSFYNNEISEKSEIFDDQFSVERPDGSNFTLKIRSTKLEDSAMYFCASSSGYVNEQYFGPGTRLTVT.